What follows are 21 T cell receptor beta chains derived from one specimen sequenced in a study of cytomegalovirus exposure and HLA in healthy donors. Profiled with immunoSEQ multiplex PCR; TCRdb holds only in-frame clones, not every one. There are some 140,000 clones in the sample; 70% to 85% occur only once, and about 27% lies in the top ten. Sequencing was done on a sample of PBMCs. The receptors shown here come from a man aged 30 to 45 in good health and CMV-seropositive.

The J gene is TRBJ1-2, the V gene TRBV15, with D perhaps matching TRBD1 (5 bases). V gave up 1 base and J gave up 6 bases, with 21 bases separating them. Germline loops: CDR1 LNHNV, CDR2 YYDKDF (reference sequence). The CDR3 runs to 17 residues. CDR3 nucleotide sequence: TGTGCCACCAGCAGAGGGGGGACTCGCCGGGAAGGAGATGGCTACACCTTC. As protein: CATSRGGTRREGDGYTF.

V usage is TRBV6-1 and J usage is TRBJ2-1; 10 nucleotides agree with TRBD2. CDR1 MNHNS and CDR2 SASEGT come from the germline V gene. CDR3 length: 15 residues. After removal of 9 bases from V and 8 bases from J, the junction contained 13 bases not matched to a gene. The CDR3 region is CASLRGLAGVDEQFF. The CDR3 DNA follows: TGTGCCAGTTTACGAGGGCTAGCGGGAGTCGATGAGCAGTTCTTC.

This clone was detected only once. V is TRBV11-2 and J is TRBJ2-7, with D perhaps matching TRBD1 (6 bases). This CDR3 is 13 amino acids long. Trimming shortened V by 1 base and J by 4 bases, and 8 bases separated the two germline ends. CDR1 and CDR2 (germline): SGHAT, FQNNGV. The CDR3 region has the DNA TGTGCCAGCAGCTTAGCAGGGGCATACGAGCAGTACTTC. Amino acids: CASSLAGAYEQYF.

V gene TRBV5-1 combines with J gene TRBJ2-5, with TRBD1 matching 10 bases. The V gene's germline CDR1 is SGHRS and CDR2 YFSETQ. The J segment lost 4 bases and the V segment lost 4 bases, leaving 10 bases of the junction unmatched. The CDR3 consists of 16 residues. This CDR3 is CASSQQGQGGSETQYF. The CDR3 bases are TGCGCCAGCAGCCAGCAAGGACAGGGGGGTTCAGAGACCCAGTACTTC.

This CDR3 is CASSLRAGSNSPLHF. The CDR3, as DNA: TGTGCCAGCAGCTTAAGGGCAGGGTCAAATTCACCCCTCCACTTT. J is TRBJ1-6 and V is TRBV7-2, with D perhaps matching TRBD1 (5 bases). CDR1 is SGHTA and CDR2 is FQGNSA in the germline V gene. Trimming removed 2 bases from V and 7 bases from J, with 12 bases in between. The CDR3 has 15 amino acids.

This clone was counted between two and nine times. The chain is built from TRBV10-3 and TRBJ2-4; maybe TRBD1 (6 bases). CDR3 length equals 13 residues. The V and J ends lost 2 bases and 6 bases respectively, with 8 bases between them. CDR1 ENHRY and CDR2 SYGVKD come from the germline V gene. DNA for the CDR3: TGTGCCATCAGTGAGGTACAGGGAAACATTCAGTACTTC. Translated, it gives CAISEVQGNIQYF.

The chain combines TRBV20-1 with TRBJ1-1; weak D call: TRBD1 (6 bases). The V gene's germline CDR1 is DFQATT and CDR2 SNEGSKA (reference sequence). The CDR3 spans 11 residues. The V gene lost 5 bases and the J gene lost 5 bases, with 9 bases spanning the gap. In DNA, the CDR3 is TGCAGTGCTCAAGGGGGTACTGAAGCTTTCTTT. As protein: CSAQGGTEAFF.

This rearrangement joins TRBV4-1 to TRBJ2-1; D gene uncertain. This CDR3 spans 15 amino acids. Trimming shortened V by 5 bases and J by 0 bases, and 11 bases separated the two germline ends. The germline V gene has CDR1 MGHRA and CDR2 YSYEKL. The CDR3 bases are TGCGCCAGCAGCGTCACCTATAGCTCCTACAATGAGCAGTTCTTC. It encodes CASSVTYSSYNEQFF.

V is TRBV7-6 and J is TRBJ1-5, with 8 bases aligning to TRBD1. CDR1 is SGHVS, CDR2 FNYEAQ, per germline. Trimming removed 5 bases from V and 5 bases from J; junction bases left unmatched: 5. CDR3 length: 14 amino acids. The CDR3 region is CASSAGTGDQPQHF. The CDR3 nucleotides are TGTGCCAGCAGCGCTGGGACAGGAGATCAGCCCCAGCATTTT.

This rearrangement joins TRBV29-1 to TRBJ1-2; D is unresolved. Deletions cut 3 bases from V and 0 bases from J, with 11 bases between. The CDR3 is 14 residues long. CDR1 is SQVTM and CDR2 is ANQGSEA in the germline V gene. CDR3 sequence (DNA): TGCAGCGTTGAGAGAGGTTCCGCTAACTATGGCTACACCTTC. Translated, it gives CSVERGSANYGYTF. The full variable domain, in which reference TRBV29-1 and TRBJ1-2 provide the parts outside the CDR3, is SAVISQKPSRDICQRGTSLTIQCQVDSQVTMMFWYRQQPGQSLTLIATANQGSEATYESGFVIDKFPISRPNLTFSTLTVSNMSPEDSSIYLCSVERGSANYGYTFGSGTRLTVV.

The V gene is TRBV7-6, the J gene TRBJ2-7; 13 bases are a match to TRBD2. This CDR3 is 17 amino acids long. Germline V gives CDR1 SGHVS, CDR2 FNYEAQ. Trimming took 2 bases from V and 1 from J; bases not matched to a gene: 5. The CDR3 reads CASSLYGTSGISYEQYF. The DNA of the CDR3 is TGTGCCAGCAGCTTATATGGGACTAGCGGGATTTCCTACGAGCAGTACTTC.

The rearrangement links TRBV5-1 to TRBJ2-7; TRBD1 matches 11 bases. Germline values: CDR1 SGHRS, CDR2 YFSETQ. This CDR3 comprises 14 residues. Trimming cost V 7 bases and J 6 bases; bases outside gene matches: 9. The CDR3 is CASFPGQGGGEQYF. The CDR3 DNA reads as TGCGCCAGCTTCCCGGGACAGGGGGGAGGCGAGCAGTACTTC.

The chain uses TRBV30 and TRBJ2-3, with unresolved D. The V end was cut by 3 bases, the J end by 8 bases, with 15 bases between. Germline V gene data show CDR1 as GTSNPN and CDR2 as SVGIG (reference sequence). CDR3 length: 13 residues. The DNA for the CDR3 is TGTGCCTGGAGCCGCAATATTGCGGCTACGCAGTATTTT. Its translation is CAWSRNIAATQYF.

The J gene is TRBJ2-5, the V gene TRBV30; perhaps TRBD2 as D (6 bases). The ends were cut back, 2 bases at V and 0 bases at J, with 13 bases in the middle. The CDR3 covers 15 residues. The germline V gene encodes CDR1 GTSNPN and CDR2 SVGIG (reference sequence). CDR3 amino acids: CAWSNYRDYQETQYF. The CDR3 DNA is TGTGCCTGGAGTAACTACCGGGACTACCAAGAGACCCAGTACTTC.

V and J are TRBV2 and TRBJ1-6, with 7 nucleotides matching TRBD1. J gave up 6 bases and V 2 bases, and 4 bases lay outside the gene matches. This CDR3 contains 15 residues. The germline gives CDR1 SNHLY, CDR2 FYNNEI. CDR3 region: CASSERGQINSPLHF. The CDR3 DNA is TGTGCCAGCAGTGAAAGGGGACAGATTAATTCACCCCTCCACTTT.

The chain has TRBV29-1 and TRBJ2-7; weak D call: TRBD2 (5 bases). This CDR3 region has 17 residues. Germline CDR1 and CDR2: SQVTM and ANQGSEA. Trimming cost V 4 bases and J 0 bases, with 22 bases left between them. CDR3 amino acids: CSVVTTGAVFSSYEQYF. Here the CDR3 DNA reads TGCAGCGTTGTTACTACCGGAGCGGTCTTCAGCTCCTACGAGCAGTACTTC.

This clone has only one observation. The chain uses TRBV7-9 and TRBJ1-2; no definite D call. The CDR3 is 15 residues long. Per the germline V gene, CDR1 is SEHNR and CDR2 is FQNEAQ (reference sequence). Trimming took 2 bases from V and 4 from J, leaving 14 bases between them. CDR3 in DNA: TGTGCCAGCAGCTTATTCGAGGGCGGCGCCTATGGCTACACCTTC. Protein product: CASSLFEGGAYGYTF.

The CDR3 reads CASSPDRGVTNEKLFF. CDR3 nucleotides: TGTGCCAGTAGCCCGGACAGGGGGGTGACTAATGAAAAACTGTTTTTT. V usage is TRBV19 and J usage is TRBJ1-4; 10 bases fit TRBD1. Germline CDR1 reads LNHDA; CDR2 reads SQIVND (reference sequence). With V trimmed by 6 bases and J by 2 bases, 6 bases remained unmatched. There are 16 residues in the CDR3.

This clone was observed a few times. The chain has TRBV18 and TRBJ2-7, with TRBD1 identical over 7 bases. With V trimmed by 0 bases and J by 4 bases, 9 bases remained unmatched. Germline V gives CDR1 KGHSH, CDR2 LQKENI. CDR3 length: 16 amino acids. CDR3 DNA sequence: TGTGCCAGCTCACCACCTCGAGACAGGGACATGTACGAGCAGTACTTC. This gives the protein CASSPPRDRDMYEQYF.

The CDR3 is CASSPFRGLDGANVLTF. CDR3 DNA sequence: TGTGCCAGCTCACCCTTCAGGGGGCTGGATGGGGCCAACGTCCTGACTTTC. This chain links TRBV18 with TRBJ2-6, with 8 nucleotides matching TRBD1. J was trimmed by 3 bases and V by 3 bases; bases with no gene match: 7. This CDR3 has 17 amino acids. Germline V gene sequence: CDR1 KGHSH, CDR2 LQKENI. Variable domain in full (rest from reference TRBV18 and TRBJ2-6): NAGVMQNPRHLVRRRGQEARLRCSPMKGHSHVYWYRQLPEEGLKFMVYLQKENIIDESGMPKERFSAEFPKEGPSILRIQQVVRGDSAAYFCASSPFRGLDGANVLTFGAGSRLTVL.

The chain links TRBV6-5 to TRBJ2-5, with D possibly matching TRBD1 (6 bases). The CDR3 consists of 15 residues. Trimming removed 6 bases from V and 5 bases from J, with 19 bases in between. Germline V CDR1 and CDR2: MNHEY, SVGAGI. CDR3 nucleotides: TGTGCCAGCAGAGACCAGGGGCCGGGCGGGGAGACCCAGTACTTC. It encodes CASRDQGPGGETQYF.